This T cell receptor beta chain was sequenced in a study of blood T cell repertoires in COVID-19. For the study at large: Whether acute or convalescent, the COVID-19 samples came from the United States, Italy and Spain. In each case, the material was cDNA or gDNA derived from T cells, B-cell-depleted T cells, or PBMCs.

Original processing methods: Estimated nucleated cell counts came from reference gene primer amplification. The protocol was immunoSEQ multiplex PCR, while the TCRdb copy is restricted to in-frame clones and leaves out a portion. The V and J calls and clone size are taken from that table; D and trimming were inferred from the DNA. The table lists nearly 250,000 clones, 86% of them singletons. Germline V gene sequence: CDR1 MDHEN, CDR2 SYDVKM. The CDR3 is 14 residues long. The V end was cut by 3 bases, the J end by 5 bases, with 13 bases between. The chain combines TRBV28 with TRBJ2-5; D gene unclear. The clonotype comes from a woman in her fifties or sixties who had recovered from COVID-19. Sequencing input: peripheral blood. This CDR3 is CASSLASVEETQYF. DNA for the CDR3: TGTGCCAGCAGTTTGGCCAGCGTGGAGGAGACCCAGTACTTC.